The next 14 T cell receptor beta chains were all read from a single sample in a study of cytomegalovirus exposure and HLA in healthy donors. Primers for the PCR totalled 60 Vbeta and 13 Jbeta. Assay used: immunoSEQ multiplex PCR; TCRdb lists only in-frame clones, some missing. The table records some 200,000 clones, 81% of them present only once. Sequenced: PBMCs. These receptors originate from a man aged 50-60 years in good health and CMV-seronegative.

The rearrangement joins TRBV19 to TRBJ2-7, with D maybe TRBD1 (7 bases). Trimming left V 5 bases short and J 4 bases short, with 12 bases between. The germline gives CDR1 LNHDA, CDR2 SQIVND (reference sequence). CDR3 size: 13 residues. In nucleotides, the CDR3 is TGTGCCAGTAGTCTCCAGGGGGGTTACGAGCAGTACTTC. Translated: CASSLQGGYEQYF. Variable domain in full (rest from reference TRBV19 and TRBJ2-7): DGGITQSPKYLFRKEGQNVTLSCEQNLNHDAMYWYRQDPGQGLRLIYYSQIVNDFQKGDIAEGYSVSREKKESFPLTVTSAQKNPTAFYLCASSLQGGYEQYFGPGTRLTVT.

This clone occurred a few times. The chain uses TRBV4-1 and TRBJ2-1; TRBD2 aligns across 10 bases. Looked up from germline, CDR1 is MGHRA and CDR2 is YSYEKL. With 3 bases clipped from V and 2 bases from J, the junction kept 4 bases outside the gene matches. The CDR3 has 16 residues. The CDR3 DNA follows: TGCGCCAGCAGCCATGTTCTAGCGGGGGCCTACAATGAGCAGTTCTTC. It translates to CASSHVLAGAYNEQFF.

CDR3 DNA sequence: TGCGCCAGCAGCCAAGAAGGGACAGCGAACACCGGGGAGCTGTTTTTT. This encodes CASSQEGTANTGELFF. The chain couples TRBV4-3 to TRBJ2-2, with TRBD1 identical over 7 bases. Germline CDR1 reads LGHNA; CDR2 reads YSLEER. This CDR3 contains 16 residues. With V trimmed by 0 bases and J by 0 bases, 1 base remained unmatched.

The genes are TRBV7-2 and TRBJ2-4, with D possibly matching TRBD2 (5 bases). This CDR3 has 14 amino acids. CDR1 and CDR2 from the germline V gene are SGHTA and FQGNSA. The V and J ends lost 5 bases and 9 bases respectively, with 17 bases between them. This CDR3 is CASSRADRVSIQYF. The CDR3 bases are TGTGCCAGCAGCCGAGCGGACCGCGTCAGCATTCAGTACTTC.

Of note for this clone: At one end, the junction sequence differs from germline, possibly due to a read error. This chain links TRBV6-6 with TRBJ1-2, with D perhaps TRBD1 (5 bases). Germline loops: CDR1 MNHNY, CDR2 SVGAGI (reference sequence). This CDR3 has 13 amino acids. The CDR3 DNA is TGTGCCAGCAGTTACTCGAAAGACAGAGTCCTATTTTTC. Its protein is CASSYSKDRVLFF.

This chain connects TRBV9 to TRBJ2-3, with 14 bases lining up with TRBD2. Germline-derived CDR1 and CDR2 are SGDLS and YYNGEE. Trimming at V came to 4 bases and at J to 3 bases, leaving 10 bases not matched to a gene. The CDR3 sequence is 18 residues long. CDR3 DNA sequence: TGTGCCAGCAGCCCCCGACTAGCGGGGGGGCCCCAGACAGATACGCAGTATTTT. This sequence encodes CASSPRLAGGPQTDTQYF.

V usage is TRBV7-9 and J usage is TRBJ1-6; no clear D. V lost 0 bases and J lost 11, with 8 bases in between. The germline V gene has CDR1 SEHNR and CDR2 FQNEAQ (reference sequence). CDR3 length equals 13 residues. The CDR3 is CASSLADSAPLHF. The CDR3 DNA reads TGTGCCAGCAGCTTAGCTGATAGCGCACCCCTCCACTTT.

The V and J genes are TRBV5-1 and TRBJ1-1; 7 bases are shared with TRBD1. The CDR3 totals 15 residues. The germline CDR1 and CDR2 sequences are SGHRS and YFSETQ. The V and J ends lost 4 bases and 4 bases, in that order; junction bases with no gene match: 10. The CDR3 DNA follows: TGCGCCAGCAGCCTTGACAGGGCTCGAAGCACTGAAGCTTTCTTT. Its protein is CASSLDRARSTEAFF.

CDR3 amino acids: CAISSIDREVGEAFF. CDR3 coding DNA: TGTGCCATCAGTTCAATCGACAGGGAGGTCGGTGAAGCTTTCTTT. The V call is TRBV10-3, the J call TRBJ1-1; 7 nucleotides agree with TRBD1. The CDR3 spans 15 residues. V was clipped by 5 bases and J by 7 bases; unmatched bases: 13. Germline V gene lookup returns CDR1 ENHRY and CDR2 SYGVKD.

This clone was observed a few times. This CDR3 reads CASSLGQYQPQHF. The CDR3 nucleotides read TGTGCCAGCAGCTTGGGACAATATCAGCCCCAGCATTTT. The J gene is TRBJ1-5, the V gene TRBV5-6; D is undetermined. Germline CDR1 is SGHDT and CDR2 is YYEEEE. This CDR3 spans 13 amino acids. V was clipped by 0 bases and J by 5 bases, with 6 bases between them.

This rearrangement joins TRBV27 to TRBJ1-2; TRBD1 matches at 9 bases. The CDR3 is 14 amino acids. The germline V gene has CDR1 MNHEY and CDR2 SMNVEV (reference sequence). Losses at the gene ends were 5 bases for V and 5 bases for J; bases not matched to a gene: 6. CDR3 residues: CASSPIGTGYGYTF. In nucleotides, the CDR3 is TGTGCCAGCAGTCCCATCGGGACAGGGTATGGCTACACCTTC.

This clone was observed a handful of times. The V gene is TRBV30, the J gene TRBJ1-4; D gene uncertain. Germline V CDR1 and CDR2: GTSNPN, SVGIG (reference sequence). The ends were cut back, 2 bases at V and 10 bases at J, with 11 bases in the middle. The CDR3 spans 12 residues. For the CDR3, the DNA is TGTGCCTGGAGTAGGGAGTCGGGAAAACTGTTTTTT. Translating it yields CAWSRESGKLFF. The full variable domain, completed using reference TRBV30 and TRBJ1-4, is SQTIHQWPATLVQPVGSPLSLECTVEGTSNPNLYWYRQAAGRGLQLLFYSVGIGQISSEVPQNLSASRPQDRQFILSSKKLLLSDSGFYLCAWSRESGKLFFGSGTQLSVL.

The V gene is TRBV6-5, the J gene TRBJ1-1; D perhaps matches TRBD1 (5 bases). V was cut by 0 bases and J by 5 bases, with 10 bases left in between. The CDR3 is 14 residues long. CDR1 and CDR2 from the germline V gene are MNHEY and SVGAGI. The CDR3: CASSYSLGGTEAFF. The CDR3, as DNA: TGTGCCAGCAGTTACTCGTTGGGGGGGACTGAAGCTTTCTTT.

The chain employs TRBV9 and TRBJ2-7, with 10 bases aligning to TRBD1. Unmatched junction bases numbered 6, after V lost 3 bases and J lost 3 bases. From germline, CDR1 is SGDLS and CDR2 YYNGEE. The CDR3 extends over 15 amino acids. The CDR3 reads CASSGSGTGVYEQYF. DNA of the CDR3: TGTGCCAGCAGCGGATCCGGGACAGGGGTCTACGAGCAGTACTTC.